This T cell receptor beta chain was captured in a study of blood T cell repertoires in COVID-19 (TCRdb year 2020). For the study in its entirety: Collaborator samples came from the United States, Italy and Spain and covered acute and convalescent phases of COVID-19. The material from the prospective study consisted of cDNA or gDNA derived from T cells, B-cell-depleted T cells, or PBMCs. The dataset comprised deeply sampled blood TCRbeta repertoires from subjects exposed to, actively infected with, or recovered from COVID-19. The repertoires were made available in a free public database intended to serve as a resource for research on the immune response to SARS-CoV-2. Samples came from the ongoing ImmuneRACE study (first 160 participants) plus 1,254 subjects from 6 global collaborators. A de-identified subject ID, COVID-19 status, age in years and sex were almost always included in the sample metadata. Where available, HLA class I and class II types were taken from metadata supplied by the sample provider and were not determined by assay-based typing. Beyond this particular receptor, the publication reports: Clinical and demographic metadata were provided uncurated, with the amount varying by source and participant.

Enrolling through a virtual design, the prospective study's participants ranged in age from roughly 18 to 100 years and lived across 24 United States geographic areas. Cohort assignment in the prospective study relied on participant-reported clinical history from a screening survey and a study questionnaire. Recovered participants in ImmuneRACE Cohort 3 were defined as having two consecutive negative NP/OP PCR tests, clearance from a healthcare professional, or resolution of symptoms. Mobile phlebotomists in the prospective study collected whole blood, serum and a nasopharyngeal or oropharyngeal swab from every participant. Over a roughly 2-month period, participants in the prospective study had the option of providing additional blood draws and questionnaires. Blood samples from the prospective study were shipped frozen or at room temperature prior to DNA extraction. From the cysteine through the phenylalanine, the CDR3 covers 17 amino acids. The only DNA kept is the CDR3, 51 bases in frame from the first base. The germline V gene specifies MNHEY as CDR1 and SVGEGT as CDR2. V is pruned by 4 bases and J by 0 bases, leaving 7 bases of the junction without a gene match.

A remark on this clone: Its specific antigen is unknown. Per-base qualities were not stored, and no clone one base away is much larger.

TCRbeta CDR3 regions were amplified from genomic DNA using the immunoSEQ Assay, a bias-controlled multiplex PCR. Per the source publication's procedure: The number of nucleated cells in each sample was estimated from the amplification of reference gene primers within the assay. To quantify the absolute abundance of each unique TCRbeta CDR3 rearrangement, sequence reads were collapsed and filtered. For each sample, productive Simpson clonality was calculated as the square root of Simpson's diversity index across productive rearrangements. Here the immuneACCESS table is served through TCRdb, limited to in-frame sequences with V and J called. Missing clones are a known gap in these copies; in checked studies unresolved V genes cover under half, and the rest lacks a known reason. The V and J calls and clone size were taken over from that table, and D and trimming were inferred from the DNA. The sample table lists about 160,000 clones, 85% to 90% of them with a count of one. 6.5% to 8% of the sample is in the top ten clones.

The sequence came from a woman aged 50 to 60 who had recovered from COVID-19. The chain is assembled from TRBV6-2 or TRBV6-3 and TRBJ2-3; 10 central bases correspond to TRBD2. The sample comprised PBMCs or T cells enriched from blood (not recorded which). CDR3 reads: CASSSIPAGGSTDTQYF. The DNA reads TGTGCCAGCAGTTCCATCCCAGCGGGGGGGAGCACAGATACGCAGTATTTT.